These 9 T cell receptor beta chains were sequenced from one sample in a study of blood T cell repertoires in COVID-19. Sequenced by immunoSEQ multiplex PCR; TCRdb stores in-frame clones only, minus some. The table records over 200,000 clones, 80% to 90% of them present only once. Sample: PBMCs or T cells enriched from blood (not recorded which). The receptors stem from a man between 18 and 35 years old who had recovered from COVID-19.

This clone occurred once. The rearrangement links TRBV19 to TRBJ2-2; 15 positions agree with TRBD2. The germline CDR1 and CDR2 sequences are LNHDA and SQIVND (reference sequence). This CDR3 has 14 amino acids. V shed 8 bases and J 7 bases; nucleotides not matched to a gene: 2. The CDR3 nucleotides are TGTGCCAGTGGGACTAGCGGGAGGTTCGGGGAGCTGTTTTTT. Its translation: CASGTSGRFGELFF.

This sequence joins TRBV7-9 and TRBJ2-5; 7 nucleotides agree with TRBD2. With V trimmed by 5 bases and J by 4 bases, 7 bases remained unmatched. The length of the CDR3 is 14 residues. Germline CDR1 is SEHNR and CDR2 is FQNEAQ (reference sequence). For the CDR3, the DNA is TGTGCCAGCAGCCAGCGGGGCCGAGGAGAGACCCAGTACTTC. Translated, it gives CASSQRGRGETQYF.

The J gene is TRBJ2-1, the V gene TRBV11-2; TRBD1 agrees at 7 bases. Germline lookup yields CDR1 SGHAT and CDR2 FQNNGV. Germline trimming cut 2 bases from V and 8 bases from J; bases unmatched to any gene: 3. The CDR3 is 13 amino acids. CDR3 sequence: CASSLIGTDEQFF. The CDR3 DNA sequence: TGTGCCAGCAGCTTAATCGGGACAGATGAGCAGTTCTTC.

This clone was counted only a few times. The chain recombines TRBV19 with TRBJ1-4; D is unresolved. V lost 5 bases and J 7 bases, leaving 11 bases between the germline ends. The CDR3 runs 13 residues. The germline CDR1 and CDR2 sequences are LNHDA and SQIVND (reference sequence). The CDR3 nucleotides read TGTGCCAGTAGTTGGAGGATCGGTGAAAAACTGTTTTTT. The encoded protein is CASSWRIGEKLFF.

The V call is TRBV19, the J call TRBJ2-7; possible D gene TRBD2, 5 bases. Per germline, CDR1 LNHDA and CDR2 SQIVND (reference sequence). This CDR3 region has 14 residues. V was pared by 8 bases and J by 2 bases, with 16 bases between. The CDR3 nucleotides read TGTGCCAGTGCCTCGAGGGCCGGGGCCTACGAGCAGTACTTC. Its protein is CASASRAGAYEQYF.

This rearrangement joins TRBV15 to TRBJ1-1, with 9 bases identical to TRBD1. There are 16 residues in the CDR3. J lost 6 bases, V lost 1 base, and 9 bases had no gene match. Germline CDR1 and CDR2: LNHNV and YYDKDF (reference sequence). The CDR3 sequence is CATSRGDYRGPAEAFF. CDR3 bases: TGTGCCACCAGCAGAGGGGATTACAGGGGGCCGGCTGAAGCTTTCTTT.

This clone has just a few counts. The J gene is TRBJ1-3, the V gene TRBV18; the D is unclear. V was pared by 6 bases and J by 2 bases, with 8 bases between. The CDR3 contains 13 residues. Germline V gene data show CDR1 as KGHSH and CDR2 as LQKENI. The CDR3 here is CASSSQAGNTIYF. As DNA, the CDR3 is TGTGCCAGCTCGTCTCAGGCTGGAAACACCATATATTTT. The full variable domain, rest sourced from reference TRBV18 and TRBJ1-3, is NAGVMQNPRHLVRRRGQEARLRCSPMKGHSHVYWYRQLPEEGLKFMVYLQKENIIDESGMPKERFSAEFPKEGPSILRIQQVVRGDSAAYFCASSSQAGNTIYFGEGSWLTVV.

This clone was detected once. V is TRBV14 and J is TRBJ2-3; 9 nucleotides line up with TRBD2. CDR3 length: 16 amino acids. CDR1 is SGHDN, CDR2 FVKESK, per germline. The trim removed 5 bases at V and 4 bases at J, leaving 10 bases unmatched. This CDR3 reads CASSSVGTSLSDTQYF. The CDR3, as DNA: TGTGCCAGCAGCTCAGTCGGGACTAGCTTGTCAGATACGCAGTATTTT.

The V call is TRBV7-8, the J call TRBJ2-7, with unresolved D. The CDR3 extends over 13 amino acids. The germline V gene encodes CDR1 SGHVS and CDR2 FQNEAQ. Trimming removed 3 bases at V and 4 bases at J, with 10 bases between. In nucleotides, the CDR3 is TGTGCCAGCAGCTTGGTTCAAGCATACGAGCAGTACTTC. Protein sequence: CASSLVQAYEQYF.